This entry describes one TCR beta chain. Per germline, CDR1 SGHRS and CDR2 YFSETQ. The germline V and J ends were trimmed by 1 base and 0 bases, with 7 bases remaining between them. CDR3 length: 14 residues. The data derive from a study of T-cell reconstitution after alpha-beta-depleted transplantation in children. Unique molecular identifiers were built into the TCRbeta library. TCRdb re-called the PCR reads with MiXCR, one entry per CDR3 protein. The table shows 500,000 to 600,000 distinct CDR3 sequences, with about a sixth occurring only once. The sequences come from PBMCs from the stem cell graft donor, collected from the stem cell graft. The TCR was taken from a human donor who donated a stem cell graft to a child with acute lymphoblastic leukemia. V is TRBV5-1 and J is TRBJ1-2; tentatively, D is TRBD1 (5 bases). The CDR3 DNA follows: TGCGCCAGCAGCTTGTCAGGGACTAACTATGGCTACACCTTC. This encodes CASSLSGTNYGYTF.